This entry lists 24 T cell receptor beta chains sequenced from one sample in a study of T-cell reconstitution after alpha-beta-depleted transplantation in children. During its preparation, the TCRbeta library received unique molecular identifiers. MiXCR, applied by TCRdb to the PCR reads, yields one record per CDR3 protein. The sample lists some 280,000 distinct CDR3 sequences, nearly 10% occurring once. Sequencing was performed on PBMCs from the stem cell graft donor, taken from the stem cell graft. These receptors originate from a human donor who donated a stem cell graft to a child with SCID.

Ten or more counts support this clonotype. This chain joins TRBV5-1 and TRBJ2-3; D is undetermined. CDR1 SGHRS and CDR2 YFSETQ come from the germline V gene. The CDR3 runs to 16 residues. Trimming removed 6 bases from V and 2 bases from J, with 19 bases in between. CDR3 residues: CASIGFVGGSTDTQYF. The CDR3 DNA reads as TGCGCCAGCATAGGGTTTGTAGGCGGCTCCACAGATACGCAGTATTTT.

This clonotype has only a few counts. The chain joins TRBV12-3 or TRBV12-4 to TRBJ2-7, with TRBD1 as a possible D gene (5 bases). V lost 3 bases to trimming and J lost 9 bases, with 9 bases between them. The CDR3 totals 11 residues. The CDR3 bases are TGTGCCAGCAGTTTCGGTAGGGGGCAGTACTTC. It is translated as CASSFGRGQYF.

The CDR3 spells CAAAGQTFDYTF. The CDR3 DNA reads as TGTGCCGCCGCGGGACAGACGTTTGACTACACCTTC. The chain employs TRBV19 and TRBJ1-2; 7 nucleotides align to TRBD1. Germline-derived CDR1 and CDR2 are LNHDA and SQIVND (reference sequence). V shed 11 bases, J shed 10 bases, and the junction held 13 bases outside the gene matches. There are 12 residues in the CDR3.

This clonotype was observed a few times. The rearrangement joins TRBV3-1 to TRBJ2-7, with a possible D match to TRBD1 (6 bases). V lost 3 bases, J lost 2 bases, and 11 bases lay in between. The CDR3 length is 14 residues. Germline V gene sequence: CDR1 LGHDT, CDR2 YNNKEL (reference sequence). The CDR3 loop reads CASSHRDKTYEQYF. As DNA, the CDR3 is TGTGCCAGCAGCCACCGGGACAAAACCTACGAGCAGTACTTC.

This clonotype was seen many times. The chain is built from TRBV5-1 and TRBJ2-7; the match to TRBD1 covers 8 bases. J lost 3 bases, V lost 0 bases, and 2 bases had no gene match. The CDR3 contains 14 residues. Germline V gives CDR1 SGHRS, CDR2 YFSETQ. The CDR3 region has the DNA TGCGCCAGCAGCTTGGGCACAGGGGGCTACGAGCAGTACTTC. Encoded protein: CASSLGTGGYEQYF.

This clonotype was seen only a few times. The CDR3 nucleotides are TGTGCCAGCAGCCAACGTGGAGATGGCTACACCTTC. Translation: CASSQRGDGYTF. V usage is TRBV3-1 and J usage is TRBJ1-2; D is undetermined. Germline V gives CDR1 LGHDT, CDR2 YNNKEL (reference sequence). The CDR3 consists of 12 residues. V shed 2 bases and J shed 6 bases, with 7 bases lying between them.

The chain recombines TRBV20-1 with TRBJ1-6; D gene uncertain. This CDR3 contains 16 residues. From germline, CDR1 is DFQATT and CDR2 SNEGSKA (reference sequence). V was trimmed by 0 bases and J by 0 bases, leaving 9 bases between them. The CDR3 nucleotides are TGCAGTGCTAGAGACGGGCGGAGCTCCTATAATTCACCCCTCCACTTT. As protein: CSARDGRSSYNSPLHF.

The chain combines TRBV20-1 with TRBJ2-3; the match to TRBD2 covers 10 bases. The CDR3 runs 16 residues. Germline V CDR1 and CDR2: DFQATT, SNEGSKA (reference sequence). The CDR3 spells CCSWGLAGEYTDTQYF. The CDR3 DNA is TGCTGCTCATGGGGTCTAGCGGGGGAATACACAGATACGCAGTATTTT.

V gene TRBV4-2 combines with J gene TRBJ1-2; the D is unclear. Per germline, CDR1 LGHNA and CDR2 YNFKEQ. This CDR3 has 14 residues. The germline V and J ends were trimmed by 1 base and 6 bases, with 12 bases remaining between them. CDR3 in DNA: TGTGCCAGCAGCCAAGGGCAGCGGAGCGATGGCTACACCTTC. Translated: CASSQGQRSDGYTF.

Notes on this clonotype: A much larger clone differs from this one at a single base, so this may be a read error. The chain employs TRBV19 and TRBJ2-7; 10 bases fit TRBD2. The CDR3 consists of 15 residues. V lost 1 base to trimming and J lost 6 bases; unmatched junction nucleotides: 6. Germline V gene sequence: CDR1 LNHDA, CDR2 SQIVND (reference sequence). The CDR3 loop is CASSIGTSGNFEQYF. CDR3 DNA sequence: TGTGCCAGTAGTATAGGTACTAGCGGGAACTTCGAGCAGTACTTC.

CDR3 loop: CASSTTGTGEKSYEQYF. CDR3 nucleotide sequence: TGTGCCAGCAGCACTACCGGGACAGGGGAGAAATCGTACGAGCAGTACTTC. The chain combines TRBV7-9 with TRBJ2-7; 10 bases map to TRBD1. The V and J ends lost 5 bases and 4 bases, in that order; junction bases with no gene match: 14. Germline CDR1 and CDR2: SEHNR and FQNEAQ (reference sequence). The CDR3 length is 17 residues.

At least ten counts were recorded for this clonotype. V usage is TRBV7-9 and J usage is TRBJ2-1; D may be TRBD1 or TRBD2 (5 bases each). Trimming left V 2 bases short and J 13 bases short, with 15 bases between. In germline, CDR1 is SEHNR, CDR2 FQNEAQ (reference sequence). This CDR3 has 13 amino acids. The CDR3 loop is CASSLPGRPTQFF. CDR3 nucleotide sequence: TGTGCCAGCAGCTTACCGGGACGGCCTACCCAGTTCTTC.

This clonotype was observed at least ten times. The V and J genes are TRBV25-1 and TRBJ1-6; no reliable D call. This CDR3 is 14 amino acids long. V lost 4 bases and J 7 bases, leaving 11 bases between the germline ends. CDR1 MGHDK and CDR2 SYGVNS come from the germline V gene. The CDR3 sequence: CASSAPWSNSPLHF. CDR3 DNA sequence: TGTGCCAGCAGTGCCCCATGGTCGAATTCACCCCTCCACTTT. The variable domain in full, with the rest retrieved from reference TRBV25-1 and TRBJ1-6, is EADIYQTPRYLVIGTGKKITLECSQTMGHDKMYWYQQDPGMELHLIHYSYGVNSTEKGDLSSESTVSRIRTEHFPLTLESARPSHTSQYLCASSAPWSNSPLHFGNGTRLTVT.

This chain joins TRBV5-1 and TRBJ1-6; a weak D match, TRBD1 (6 bases). The V end was cut by 0 bases, the J end by 10 bases, with 11 bases between. Germline CDR1 is SGHRS and CDR2 is YFSETQ. CDR3 size: 14 residues. The CDR3 sequence is CASSLGGRGSPLHF. The CDR3 bases are TGCGCCAGCAGCTTGGGGGGCAGGGGATCACCCCTCCACTTT.

This clonotype has just a few counts. V gene TRBV7-2 combines with J gene TRBJ1-2, with a possible D match to TRBD1 (5 bases). The CDR3 length is 17 residues. Germline CDR1 SGHTA, CDR2 FQGNSA. Trimming pared 2 bases from V and 1 base from J, leaving 17 bases between. The DNA of the CDR3 is TGTGCCAGCAGCTTAAATGCGGCAGGGCCGTTTAACTATGGCTACACCTTC. Translated, it gives CASSLNAAGPFNYGYTF. The full variable domain, rest sourced from reference TRBV7-2 and TRBJ1-2, is GAGVSQSPSNKVTEKGKDVELRCDPISGHTALYWYRQSLGQGLEFLIYFQGNSAPDKSGLPSDRFSAERTGGSVSTLTIQRTQQEDSAVYLCASSLNAAGPFNYGYTFGSGTRLTVV.

This clonotype was recorded many times. The V and J genes are TRBV12-3 or TRBV12-4 and TRBJ2-5; unclear D gene. The germline V and J ends were trimmed by 6 bases and 6 bases, with 5 bases remaining between them. The CDR3 spans 10 residues. The CDR3 nucleotides read TGTGCCAGCAGGGGGAAGACCCAGTACTTC. Translating gives CASRGKTQYF.

This clonotype showed up just a few times. V is TRBV11-2 and J is TRBJ2-7; a possible D gene is TRBD1 (5 bases). V lost 5 bases to trimming and J lost 6 bases, with 20 bases between them. Germline-derived CDR1 and CDR2 are SGHAT and FQNNGV. The CDR3 is made up of 15 amino acids. Here the CDR3 reads CASSPRQIGSGEQYF. The CDR3 nucleotides are TGTGCCAGCAGCCCCCGACAGATAGGTTCGGGCGAGCAGTACTTC.

J is TRBJ2-2 and V is TRBV9; no firm D call. Germline assignment: CDR1 SGDLS and CDR2 YYNGEE. Deletions cut 0 bases from V and 1 base from J, with 7 bases between. There are 15 residues in the CDR3. The CDR3 reads CASSVDGVNTGELFF. In nucleotides, the CDR3 is TGTGCCAGCAGCGTAGATGGGGTGAACACCGGGGAGCTGTTTTTT.

In its sample, this clonotype was seen many times. This chain uses TRBV7-9 with TRBJ2-5; D unclear. The CDR3 runs 15 residues. The V and J ends lost 4 bases and 2 bases respectively, with 14 bases between them. CDR1 and CDR2 (germline): SEHNR, FQNEAQ (reference sequence). CDR3 sequence reads: CASSSTLEPQETQYF. CDR3 in DNA: TGTGCCAGCAGCTCCACTCTCGAGCCTCAAGAGACCCAGTACTTC.

The rearrangement uses TRBV13 and TRBJ2-2; no clear D. This CDR3 region has 14 residues. Germline assignment: CDR1 PRHDT and CDR2 FYEKMQ (reference sequence). V lost 6 bases and J lost 5, with 13 bases in between. CDR3 DNA: TGTGCCAGCAGTATGGACCTATTAACCGGGGAGCTGTTTTTT. This translates into CASSMDLLTGELFF.

This clonotype was picked up one time. This chain connects TRBV6-6 to TRBJ1-1; tentatively, D is TRBD1 (6 bases). Trimming removed 0 bases from V and 7 bases from J, with 9 bases in between. CDR1 and CDR2 (germline): MNHNY, SVGAGI (reference sequence). This CDR3 comprises 13 residues. In nucleotides, the CDR3 is TGTGCCAGCAGTTACTCGAGGGACATTGAAGCTTTCTTT. Its protein is CASSYSRDIEAFF.

This chain links TRBV7-2 with TRBJ2-5; 10 positions agree with TRBD2. Germline V lookup: CDR1 SGHTA, CDR2 FQGNSA. There are 17 residues in the CDR3. V lost 4 bases, J lost 3 bases, and 11 bases stayed unmatched. CDR3 in amino acids: CASSSYTLAGVEETQYF. CDR3 bases: TGTGCCAGCAGCTCTTATACCCTAGCGGGGGTGGAAGAGACCCAGTACTTC.

This clonotype was seen a handful of times. The chain joins TRBV5-1 to TRBJ2-3, with a weak D call TRBD2 (7 bases). The length of the CDR3 is 16 residues. Germline-derived CDR1 and CDR2 are SGHRS and YFSETQ. Deletions cut 1 base from V and 0 bases from J, with 12 bases between. The CDR3 bases are TGCGCCAGCAGCTTGCAGGCGGGGGCCAGCACAGATACGCAGTATTTT. This codes for CASSLQAGASTDTQYF. Filled out from reference TRBV5-1 and TRBJ2-3, the complete variable domain reads KAGVTQTPRYLIKTRGQQVTLSCSPISGHRSVSWYQQTPGQGLQFLFEYFSETQRNKGNFPGRFSGRQFSNSRSEMNVSTLELGDSALYLCASSLQAGASTDTQYFGPGTRLTVL.

The CDR3 region is CASSQGSGWLFF. In DNA, the CDR3 is TGTGCCAGCAGCCAAGGGAGCGGTTGGCTGTTTTTT. V gene TRBV3-1 combines with J gene TRBJ2-2; perhaps TRBD2 as D (5 bases). V was trimmed by 1 base and J by 13 bases, leaving 10 bases between them. This CDR3 has 12 amino acids. Germline CDR1 is LGHDT and CDR2 is YNNKEL (reference sequence). Drawing the rest from reference TRBV3-1 and TRBJ2-2, the complete variable domain is DTAVSQTPKYLVTQMGNDKSIKCEQNLGHDTMYWYKQDSKKFLKIMFSYNNKELIINETVPNRFSPKSPDKAHLNLHINSLELGDSAVYFCASSQGSGWLFFGEGSRLTVL.